This T cell receptor (beta chain) was identified in a study of T cells in Graves' hyperthyroidism and ophthalmopathy (dated by TCRdb to the late 2010s). With respect to the entire study: Peripheral blood was sampled at the time of initial diagnosis, prior to any treatment. To identify TCR V-J signatures that set the groups apart, the researchers used a discovery cohort of about a hundred patients, made up of roughly 40 with Graves' ophthalmopathy and 57 with stable Graves' hyperthyroidism. Prospective prediction of ophthalmopathy was tested in an independent validation cohort consisting of roughly 19 hyperthyroidism patients and approximately 16 patients who later progressed to ophthalmopathy. The roughly 90 discovery patients were divided at random into training and test sets in a 7:3 ratio. Thyroid tissue and blood T-cell repertoires from about six Graves' hyperthyroidism patients were also compared in the study. After blood sampling, hyperthyroidism patients were treated with methimazole at a starting dose of 30 mg daily, and ophthalmopathy patients were treated with high-dose intravenous methylprednisolone. The paper describes TCR Vbeta CDR3 sequencing of about 140 peripheral blood samples, made up of fewer than 50 ophthalmopathy patients, roughly 75 hyperthyroidism patients and about 17 progressor patients. The full study reports these points: Sample size was not statistically predetermined, and investigators were not blinded to group allocation. In cross-validation, a model built on a 13 V-J signature told ophthalmopathy apart from stable hyperthyroidism with roughly 87% sensitivity and approximately 81% specificity, and in testing the same model reached 80%/75%. In validation, the model predicted progression to ophthalmopathy with over 65% sensitivity and approximately 78% specificity, a median of about 6 months before onset. Most expanded thyroid clonotypes (frequency above 0.001) were also found in blood, which suggests that blood repertoires may mirror thyroid immune responses.

The CDR3 contains 14 residues, cysteine and phenylalanine counted. CDR3 DNA is the only sequence kept; it has 42 bases, read in frame from the first base. The CDR1 and CDR2 encoded by the germline V gene (reference sequence) are SGHAT and FQDESV. The junction carries 14 bases between V and J, which are trimmed by 5 bases and 3 bases respectively. The TCR beta CDR3 regions were amplified from RNA transcripts. The first round of RT-PCR for the TCR CDR3 was performed with the HTBI primer set and the Qiagen OneStep RT-PCR kit. Libraries were constructed in a second round of multiplex PCR, after which size selection and purification were carried out. The libraries were sequenced on an Illumina HiSeq2000 using paired-end 100 bp reads. Per the source publication's procedure: SOAPnuke was used to process the raw data, with reads discarded if the reads contained adapters or uncalled bases, had a mean Phred below 15, or lacked an exact constant-primer or identifier match. High-quality paired reads were merged with COPE v1.2.5, and unique nucleotide sequences were defined as clonotypes. Clonotypes were aligned to IMGT TRBV, TRBD and TRBJ reference segments using MiTCR v1.1. The analysis was restricted to V-J combinations with a frequency above 0.0001, which together covered 99% to 99.2% of the repertoires. A TCS score was defined as the ratio of F50 (clonal expansion) to E x V (chaos), with BLOSUM62-based TCRdist applied between CDR3 peptides within each V-J. Welch's t-statistics and random forest reduced 514 V-J features to around 14, which were used in a naive Bayes classifier (R e1071). Through fastp at Q25 and MiXCR, TCRdb rebuilt clones from the public reads, retaining in-frame beta chains. A single entry per CDR3 protein holds the most common genes and DNA from its merged rows. The V and J calls reflect TCRdb's pipeline rather than the authors' work. Across this sample there are more than 500,000 distinct CDR3 sequences, with 14% seen only once. The ten largest clones take up roughly 14% of the sample.

This clonotype was observed at least ten times. There is no known antigen for this receptor. Base qualities are not provided; no much larger clone lies one nucleotide away. Graves' hyperthyroidism was defined as stable when no progression to ophthalmopathy occurred over 18 months of follow-up. Hyperthyroidism patients were newly diagnosed, with disease duration under 2 months, and aged 18 to 65 years. Any patient with an uncontrolled infection, another autoimmune disease, pregnancy or lactation was excluded. Diagnoses were based on clinical symptoms, serum thyroxine and TRAb, thyroid ultrasound and orbital computed tomography. Ficoll-Paque density gradient centrifugation was used to isolate PBMCs from 8.5 to 10 ml of fresh peripheral blood. Total RNA was extracted with Trizol reagent, and quality was checked on an Agilent 2100 Bioanalyzer.

The sample taken for sequencing was blood. This clonotype originated in a woman between 40 and 50 years old with Graves' hyperthyroidism. The chain employs TRBV11-1 and TRBJ2-7; TRBD2 could be the D gene, as 5 bases match. CDR3 loop: CASSQGGRDYEQYF. In nucleotides, the sequence is TGTGCCAGCAGCCAAGGAGGACGGGACTACGAGCAGTACTTC.